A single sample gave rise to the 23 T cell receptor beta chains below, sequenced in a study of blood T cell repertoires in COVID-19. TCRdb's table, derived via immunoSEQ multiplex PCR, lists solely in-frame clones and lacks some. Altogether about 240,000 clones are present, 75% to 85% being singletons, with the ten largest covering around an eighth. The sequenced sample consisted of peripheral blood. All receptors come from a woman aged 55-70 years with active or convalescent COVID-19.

The CDR3, as DNA: TGCAGCGTTGAAGACGAGAGGGGGGGCTACACCTTC. Translated, it gives CSVEDERGGYTF. J is TRBJ1-2 and V is TRBV29-1; TRBD1 might be the D (6 bases). The CDR3 has 12 residues. Trimming pared 0 bases from V and 8 bases from J, leaving 10 bases between. Germline CDR1 and CDR2: SQVTM and ANQGSEA.

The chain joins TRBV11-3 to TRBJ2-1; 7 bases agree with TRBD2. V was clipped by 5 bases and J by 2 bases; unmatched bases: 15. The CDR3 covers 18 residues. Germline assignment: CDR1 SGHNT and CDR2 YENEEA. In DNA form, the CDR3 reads TGTGCCAGCAGCCCACCCCCGGGGGGAATGCCTCCCTACAATGAGCAGTTCTTC. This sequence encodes CASSPPPGGMPPYNEQFF.

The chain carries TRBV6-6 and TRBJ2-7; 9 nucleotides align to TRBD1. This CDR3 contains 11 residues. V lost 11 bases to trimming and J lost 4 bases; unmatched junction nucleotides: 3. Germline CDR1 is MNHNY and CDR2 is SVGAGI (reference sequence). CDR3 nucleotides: TGTGCCGGGGGGACAGGGTACGAGCAGTACTTC. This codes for CAGGTGYEQYF.

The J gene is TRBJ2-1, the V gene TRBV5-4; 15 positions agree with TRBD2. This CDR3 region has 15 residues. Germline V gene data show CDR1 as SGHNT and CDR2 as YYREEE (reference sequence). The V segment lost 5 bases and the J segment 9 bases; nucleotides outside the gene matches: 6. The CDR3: CASRPPGLAGGEQFF. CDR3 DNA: TGTGCCAGCAGGCCCCCGGGACTAGCGGGGGGTGAGCAGTTCTTC. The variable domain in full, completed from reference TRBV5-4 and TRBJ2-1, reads ETGVTQSPTHLIKTRGQQVTLRCSSQSGHNTVSWYQQALGQGPQFIFQYYREEENGRGNFPPRFSGLQFPNYSSELNVNALELDDSALYLCASRPPGLAGGEQFFGPGTRLTVL.

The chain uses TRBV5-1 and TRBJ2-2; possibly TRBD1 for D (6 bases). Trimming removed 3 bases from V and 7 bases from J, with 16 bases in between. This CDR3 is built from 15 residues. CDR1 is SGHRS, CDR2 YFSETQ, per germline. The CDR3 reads CASSSGTTGLGELFF. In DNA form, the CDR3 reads TGCGCCAGCAGCTCAGGAACTACAGGGCTCGGGGAGCTGTTTTTT.

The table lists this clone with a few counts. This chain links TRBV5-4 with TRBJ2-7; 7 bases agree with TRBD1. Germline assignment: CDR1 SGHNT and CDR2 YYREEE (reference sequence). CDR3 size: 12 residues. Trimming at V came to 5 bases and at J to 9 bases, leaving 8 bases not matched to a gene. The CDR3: CASSQDRTGQYF. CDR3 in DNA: TGTGCCAGCAGTCAGGACAGGACAGGGCAGTACTTC.

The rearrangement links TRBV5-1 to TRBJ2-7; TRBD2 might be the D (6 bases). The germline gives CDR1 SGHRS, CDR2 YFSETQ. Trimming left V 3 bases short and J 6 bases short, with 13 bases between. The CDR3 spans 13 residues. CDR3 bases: TGCGCCAGCAGCTACGGGGGTAGAGGCGAGCAGTACTTC. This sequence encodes CASSYGGRGEQYF.

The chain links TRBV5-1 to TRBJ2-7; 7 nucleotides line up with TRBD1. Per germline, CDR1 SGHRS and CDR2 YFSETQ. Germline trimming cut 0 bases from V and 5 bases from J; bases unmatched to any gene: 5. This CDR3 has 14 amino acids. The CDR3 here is CASSLVRTGNEQYF. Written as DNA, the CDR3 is TGCGCCAGCAGCTTGGTCCGGACAGGAAACGAGCAGTACTTC.

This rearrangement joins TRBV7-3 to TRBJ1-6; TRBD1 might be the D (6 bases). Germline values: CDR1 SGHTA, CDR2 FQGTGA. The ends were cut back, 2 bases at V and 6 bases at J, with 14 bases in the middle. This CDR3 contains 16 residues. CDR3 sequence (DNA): TGTGCCAGCAGCTTAGGGCCAGGGGCCGGTAATTCACCCCTCCACTTT. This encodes CASSLGPGAGNSPLHF.

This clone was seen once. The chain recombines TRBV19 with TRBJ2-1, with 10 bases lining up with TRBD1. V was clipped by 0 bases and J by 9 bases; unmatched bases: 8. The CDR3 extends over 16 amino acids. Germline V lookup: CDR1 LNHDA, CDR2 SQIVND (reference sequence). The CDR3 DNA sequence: TGTGCCAGTAGTATAGAGGGGACAGGGGTAAGGGGTGAGCAGTTCTTC. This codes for CASSIEGTGVRGEQFF.

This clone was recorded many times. The CDR3 loop reads CASSGQGVGYTF. In DNA, the CDR3 is TGTGCCAGCAGTGGACAGGGAGTTGGCTACACCTTC. V gene TRBV2 combines with J gene TRBJ1-2; 7 bases agree with TRBD1. The germline V gene has CDR1 SNHLY and CDR2 FYNNEI. The CDR3 is 12 residues long. Trimming removed 4 bases from V and 7 bases from J; junction bases left unmatched: 3.

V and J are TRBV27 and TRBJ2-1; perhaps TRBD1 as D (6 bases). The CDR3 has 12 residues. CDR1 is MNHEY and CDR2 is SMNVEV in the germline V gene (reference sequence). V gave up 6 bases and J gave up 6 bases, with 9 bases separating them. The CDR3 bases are TGTGCCAGCAGGACAGGTCCCAATGAGCAGTTCTTC. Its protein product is CASRTGPNEQFF.

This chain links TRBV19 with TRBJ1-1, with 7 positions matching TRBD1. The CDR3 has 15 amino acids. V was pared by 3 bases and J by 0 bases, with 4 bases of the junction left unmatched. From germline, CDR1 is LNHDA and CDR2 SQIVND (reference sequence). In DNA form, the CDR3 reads TGTGCCAGTAGTATCCCGGACAGGTTGAACACTGAAGCTTTCTTT. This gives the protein CASSIPDRLNTEAFF.

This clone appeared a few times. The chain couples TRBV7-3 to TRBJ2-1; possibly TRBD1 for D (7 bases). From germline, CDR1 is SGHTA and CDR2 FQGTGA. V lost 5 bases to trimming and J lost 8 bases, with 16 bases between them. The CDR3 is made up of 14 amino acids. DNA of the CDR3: TGTGCCAGCAGCCTCCAGGGGGGCATAGATGAGCAGTTCTTC. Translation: CASSLQGGIDEQFF.

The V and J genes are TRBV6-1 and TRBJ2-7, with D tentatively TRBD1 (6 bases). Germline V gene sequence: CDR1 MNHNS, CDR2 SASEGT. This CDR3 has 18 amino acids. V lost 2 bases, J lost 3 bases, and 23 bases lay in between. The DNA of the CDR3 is TGTGCCAGCAGTGAAATAGGGGGTGGTAGGCTTATACGCTACGAGCAGTACTTC. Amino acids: CASSEIGGGRLIRYEQYF.

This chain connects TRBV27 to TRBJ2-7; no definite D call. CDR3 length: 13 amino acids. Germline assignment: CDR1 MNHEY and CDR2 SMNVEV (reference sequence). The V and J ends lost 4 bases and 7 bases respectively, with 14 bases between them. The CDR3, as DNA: TGTGCCAGCAGTTCCACACCCGCCTTGGAGCAGTACTTC. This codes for CASSSTPALEQYF.

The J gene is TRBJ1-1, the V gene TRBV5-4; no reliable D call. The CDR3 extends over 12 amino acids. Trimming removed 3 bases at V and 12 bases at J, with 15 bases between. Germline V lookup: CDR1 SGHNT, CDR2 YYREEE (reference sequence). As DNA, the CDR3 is TGTGCCAGCAGCTCGGCAGGCAACCAACCTTTCTTT. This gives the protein CASSSAGNQPFF.

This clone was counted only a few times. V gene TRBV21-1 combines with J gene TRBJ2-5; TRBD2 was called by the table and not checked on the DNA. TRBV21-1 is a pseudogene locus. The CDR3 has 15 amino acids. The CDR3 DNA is TGTGCCAGCAGTCATAGGACTTCCGACAAAGAGACCCAGTACTTC. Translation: CASSHRTSDKETQYF.

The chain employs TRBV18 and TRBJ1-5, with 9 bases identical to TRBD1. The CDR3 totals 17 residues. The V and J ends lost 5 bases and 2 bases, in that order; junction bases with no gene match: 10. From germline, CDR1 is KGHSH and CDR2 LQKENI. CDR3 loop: CASSEIQGAGGNQPQHF. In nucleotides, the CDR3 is TGTGCCAGCTCAGAGATACAGGGGGCGGGAGGCAATCAGCCCCAGCATTTT.

This chain's CDR3 is CASSNPGQLAKNIQYF. CDR3 in DNA: TGTGCCAGTAGTAATCCCGGACAGTTAGCCAAAAACATTCAGTACTTC. V is TRBV19 and J is TRBJ2-4, with TRBD1 as a possible D gene (6 bases). V gave up 4 bases and J gave up 0 bases, with 13 bases separating them. This CDR3 comprises 16 residues. CDR1 and CDR2 (germline): LNHDA, SQIVND (reference sequence).

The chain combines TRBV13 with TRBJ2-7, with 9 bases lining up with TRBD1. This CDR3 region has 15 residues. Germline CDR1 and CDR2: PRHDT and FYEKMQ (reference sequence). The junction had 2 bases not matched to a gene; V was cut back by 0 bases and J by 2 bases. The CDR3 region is CASSLGQGAAYEQYF. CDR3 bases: TGTGCCAGCAGCTTAGGACAGGGGGCGGCCTACGAGCAGTACTTC.

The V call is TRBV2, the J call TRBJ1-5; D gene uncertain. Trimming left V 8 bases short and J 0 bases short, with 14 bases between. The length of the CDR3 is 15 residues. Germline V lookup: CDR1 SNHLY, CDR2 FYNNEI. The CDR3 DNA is TGTGCCAGCTGCCCCGATCCGGGTAGCAATCAGCCCCAGCATTTT. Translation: CASCPDPGSNQPQHF.

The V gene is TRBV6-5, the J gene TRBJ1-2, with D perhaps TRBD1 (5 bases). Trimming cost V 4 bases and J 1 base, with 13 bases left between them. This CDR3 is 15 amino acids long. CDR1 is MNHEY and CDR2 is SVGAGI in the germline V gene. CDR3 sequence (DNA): TGTGCCAGCAGTTTCGGGCGGGGCGATAACTATGGCTACACCTTC. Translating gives CASSFGRGDNYGYTF.